This entry lists 4 T cell receptor beta chains sequenced from one sample in a study of T cells in Graves' hyperthyroidism and ophthalmopathy (dated by TCRdb to between 2018 and 2021). Preparation of the library involved multiplex PCR. The sequencer listed for this sample is Illumina HiSeq 2000. Amplification of TCR beta CDR3 regions was carried out from RNA transcripts. The first round of RT-PCR for the TCR CDR3 was performed with the HTBI primer set and the Qiagen OneStep RT-PCR kit. TCRdb reanalyzed the raw reads on its own, using fastp at Q25 for trimming and MiXCR for clone calling, and kept in-frame beta chains. Every entry covers one CDR3 protein and lists the most common genes and DNA from its rows. This sample holds approximately 250,000 distinct CDR3 sequences; around 25% were observed only once. The ten largest clones add up to approximately 32% of the sample. Sequencing used blood. All receptors derive from a woman aged 40-49 years with Graves' ophthalmopathy.

The CDR3 loop is CASSLWGSDIYQPQHF. The DNA for the CDR3 is TGTGCCAGCAGTTTATGGGGATCGGACATTTATCAGCCCCAGCATTTT. The chain joins TRBV28 to TRBJ1-5; a possible D gene is TRBD1 (5 bases). V was clipped by 0 bases and J by 5 bases, with 14 bases between them. Per germline, CDR1 MDHEN and CDR2 SYDVKM. This CDR3 comprises 16 residues.

At least ten counts were recorded for this clonotype. CDR3 bases: TGCAGTGCCCTATCGGCTACCAACAATGAGCAGTTCTTC. Its protein product is CSALSATNNEQFF. This chain links TRBV20-1 with TRBJ2-1; D unclear. Per the germline V gene, CDR1 is DFQATT and CDR2 is SNEGSKA (reference sequence). V was clipped by 6 bases and J by 5 bases, with 14 bases between them. The CDR3 runs to 13 residues.

This clonotype was observed at least ten times. This rearrangement joins TRBV6-1 to TRBJ1-3; weak D call: TRBD1 (5 bases). V was shortened by 5 bases and J by 0 bases, with 17 bases between the two germline ends. The CDR3 covers 17 residues. The germline gives CDR1 MNHNS, CDR2 SASEGT. The CDR3 nucleotides read TGTGCCAGCAGTCGAAAACTGACAGACTACTCTGGAAACACCATATATTTT. Its translation: CASSRKLTDYSGNTIYF.

This clonotype was observed many times. This chain connects TRBV29-1 to TRBJ1-2; 7 bases line up with TRBD1. CDR1 and CDR2 (germline): SQVTM, ANQGSEA. V lost 4 bases to trimming and J lost 6 bases; unmatched junction nucleotides: 8. This CDR3 region has 13 residues. The CDR3 loop reads CSVGQGLYDGYTF. CDR3 sequence (DNA): TGCAGCGTTGGACAGGGTCTATATGATGGCTACACCTTC.